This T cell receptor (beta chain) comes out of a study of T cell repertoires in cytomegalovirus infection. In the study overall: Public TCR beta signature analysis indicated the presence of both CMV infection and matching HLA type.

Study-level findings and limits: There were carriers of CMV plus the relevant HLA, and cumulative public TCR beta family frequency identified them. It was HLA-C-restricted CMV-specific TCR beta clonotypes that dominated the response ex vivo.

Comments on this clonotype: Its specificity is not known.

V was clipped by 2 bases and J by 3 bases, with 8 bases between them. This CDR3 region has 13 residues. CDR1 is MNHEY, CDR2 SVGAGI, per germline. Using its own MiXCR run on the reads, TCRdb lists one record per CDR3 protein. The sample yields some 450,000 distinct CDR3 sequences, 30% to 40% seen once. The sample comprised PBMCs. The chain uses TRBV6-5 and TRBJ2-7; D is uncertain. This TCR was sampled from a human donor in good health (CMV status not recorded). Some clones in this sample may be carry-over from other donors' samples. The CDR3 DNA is TGTGCCAGCAGTTACCTTGGGGACTACGAGCAGTACTTC. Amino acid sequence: CASSYLGDYEQYF.